This record looks at one T cell receptor (beta chain) sequence and its context. How the authors handled the data: Researchers report that nucleated cell counts were estimated from reference gene primer amplification. Profiled with immunoSEQ multiplex PCR; TCRdb holds only in-frame clones, not every one. V, J and clone size derive from that table, while D and trimming were established from the DNA sequence. The profile shows 300,000 to 350,000 clones, around 87% of them singletons. This specimen comes from a study of blood T cell repertoires in COVID-19. Study-level background: The United States, Italy and Spain were the sources of the acute and convalescent COVID-19 samples. In each case, the material was cDNA or gDNA derived from T cells, B-cell-depleted T cells, or PBMCs.

Trimming removed 3 bases from V and 7 bases from J, with 13 bases in between. The CDR3 extends over 14 amino acids. The germline CDR1 and CDR2 sequences are MNHEY and SMNVEV (reference sequence). Sequencing was done on a sample of peripheral blood. This rearrangement joins TRBV27 to TRBJ1-5; D is unresolved. This clonotype originated in a man younger than 30 with active or convalescent COVID-19. Here the CDR3 DNA reads TGTGCCAGCAGTTTGCACATCTTGAACCAGCCCCAGCATTTT. Its translation is CASSLHILNQPQHF.